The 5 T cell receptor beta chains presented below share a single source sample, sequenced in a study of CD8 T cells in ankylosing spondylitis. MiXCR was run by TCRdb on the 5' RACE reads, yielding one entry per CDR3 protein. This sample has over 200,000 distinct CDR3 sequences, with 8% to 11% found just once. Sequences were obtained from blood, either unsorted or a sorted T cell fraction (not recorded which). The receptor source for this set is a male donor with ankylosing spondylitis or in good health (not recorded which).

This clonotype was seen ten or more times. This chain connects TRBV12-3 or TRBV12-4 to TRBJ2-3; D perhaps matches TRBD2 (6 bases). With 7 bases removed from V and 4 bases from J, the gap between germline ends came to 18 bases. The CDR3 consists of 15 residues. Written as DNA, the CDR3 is TGTGCCAGCAACCCCTCAGTGGGGGGTTCAGATACGCAGTATTTT. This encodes CASNPSVGGSDTQYF.

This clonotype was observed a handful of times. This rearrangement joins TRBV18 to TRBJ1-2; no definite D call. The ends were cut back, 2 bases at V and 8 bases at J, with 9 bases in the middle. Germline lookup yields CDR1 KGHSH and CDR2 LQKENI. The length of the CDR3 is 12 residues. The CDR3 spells CASSPASGGYTF. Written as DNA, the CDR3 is TGTGCCAGCTCACCAGCCTCCGGGGGCTACACCTTC.

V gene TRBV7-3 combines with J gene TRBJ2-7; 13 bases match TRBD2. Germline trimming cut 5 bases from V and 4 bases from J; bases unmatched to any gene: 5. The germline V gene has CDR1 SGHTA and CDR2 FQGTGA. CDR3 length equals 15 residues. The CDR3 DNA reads TGTGCCAGCAGCCAACTAGCGGGGGGGCGGTACGAGCAGTACTTC. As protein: CASSQLAGGRYEQYF.

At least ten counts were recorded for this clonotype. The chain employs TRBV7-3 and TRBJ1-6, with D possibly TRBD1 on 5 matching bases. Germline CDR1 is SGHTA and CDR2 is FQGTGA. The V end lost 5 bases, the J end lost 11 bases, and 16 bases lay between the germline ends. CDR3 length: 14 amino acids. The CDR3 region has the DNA TGTGCCAGCAGCCCCCGGTTTCCGGGACCACCCCTCCACTTT. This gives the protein CASSPRFPGPPLHF. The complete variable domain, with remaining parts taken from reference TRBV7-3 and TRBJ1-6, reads GAGVSQTPSNKVTEKGKYVELRCDPISGHTALYWYRQSLGQGPEFLIYFQGTGAADDSGLPNDRFFAVRPEGSVSTLKIQRTERGDSAVYLCASSPRFPGPPLHFGNGTRLTVT.

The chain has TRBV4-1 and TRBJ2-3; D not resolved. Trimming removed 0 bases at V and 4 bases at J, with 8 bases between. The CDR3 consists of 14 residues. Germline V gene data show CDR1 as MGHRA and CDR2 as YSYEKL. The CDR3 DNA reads TGCGCCAGCAGCCAAGACCACACGGCAGATACGCAGTATTTT. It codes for CASSQDHTADTQYF.